The entry below gives a single TCR beta chain sequence along with its context. The antigen remains undetermined. The donor cohort consisted entirely of Caucasian adults residing in Nashville, Tennessee. Method: immunoSEQ multiplex PCR; TCRdb's copy keeps in-frame clones and lacks some. Among more than 2,000,000 clones listed, more than 85% were seen once. These data are taken from a study of shared clonotypes between healthy human individuals. Overall study: The plates for each donor numbered three CD4 naive, three CD4 memory, two CD8 naive and one CD8 memory. Whole-study findings and limits: Relative to memory subsets, naive subsets generally showed larger estimated richness. Clonotype sharing among donors, it was expected, would be affected by sequencing depth.

The CDR3 contains 14 residues. V trimming: 9 bases; J trimming: 3 bases; junction bases outside the gene matches: 4. Germline-derived CDR1 and CDR2 are LNHDA and SQIVND (reference sequence). The J gene is TRBJ2-2, the V gene TRBV19, with 10 bases identical to TRBD1. The sample was naive CD4+ T cells from PBMCs. Subset in this sample: CD45RA+ positively selected. This clonotype originated in a man between 18 and 29 years old in good health. Some clones in this sample may be carry-over from other donors' samples. Written as DNA, the CDR3 is TGTGCCAGCAGGGACAGGGGCGACACCGGGGAGCTGTTTTTT. It translates to CASRDRGDTGELFF.